The rows below give T cell receptor beta chains drawn from one sample of a study of T cell clonotyping in hematopoietic cell transplantation. Only in-frame clones appear in the TCRdb table, and some are missing; sequencing was by immunoSEQ multiplex PCR. The sample shows 5,500 to 7,500 clones, around 82% of them seen only once. The sequencing here drew on peripheral blood mononuclear cells, taken before stem cell transplant. Every receptor here comes from a woman aged 45-65 years with acute myeloid leukemia. Some clones in this sample may be carry-over from other donors' samples. Each CDR3 is given without its conserved first and last residue.

TRBV6-5 ASRSGLGTQY
TRBV30 ASGPDQPQH
TRBV2 ASGGQSNQPQH
TRBV27 ASSSDQSSYEQY
TRBV27 ASSLSPETQY
TRBV11-3 ASSSTRTSGRARDEQF
TRBV7-6 ASSLAHGSGEGYT
TRBV4-3 ASSQDWRDGTYNEQF
TRBV29-1 SVKGPGESTGELF
TRBV29-1 SVNPGFGYGYT
TRBV7-2 ASSRGLGVGTGELF
TRBV5-4 ASSLPGNQETQY
TRBV15 ATSRALTGGAEKLF
TRBV6-1 ASLWTNPYEQY
TRBV7-8 ASSPHFGKHANTGELF
TRBV21-1 ASSSPGQGAYEQY
TRBV6-6 ASSYLPTATNEKLF
TRBV4-1 ASSWDRLNEQY
TRBV6-1 ASGSGNTGELF
TRBV2 ASSYTENYGYT
TRBV10-1 ASSESAQPNNEQF
TRBV13 ASSLGTGRQF
TRBV13 ASSTRTESSYEQY
TRBV27 ASSSPRGFLY
TRBV7-3 ASSPSGTGVTGELF
TRBV5-8 ASSFGDSSYEQY
TRBV5-6 ASSNWGRGGLYEQY
TRBV5-1 ASSFGQQDRNNEQF
TRBV7-6 ASSQLAGGQTYNEQF
TRBV11-2 ASSRDRVQNTEAF
TRBV27 ASSLSPNTEAF
TRBV28 ASKGLAGGYFFEQY